Below are 21 T cell receptor beta chains sequenced from a single sample in a study of cytomegalovirus exposure and HLA in healthy donors. Data came from immunoSEQ multiplex PCR; TCRdb stores just in-frame clones and leaves some out. Seen here are around 350,000 clones, about nine tenths observed once, and the top ten hold over 0.75%. The specimen sequenced was PBMCs. The receptors were gathered from a woman under 30 in good health and CMV-seronegative.

This chain uses TRBV10-1 with TRBJ1-1; D gene ambiguous. The germline CDR1 and CDR2 sequences are WNHNN and SYGVQD (reference sequence). With 8 bases removed from V and 1 base from J, the gap between germline ends came to 8 bases. The CDR3 sequence is 12 residues long. CDR3 bases: TGCGCCAGCTCGGGAGCGAACACTGAAGCTTTCTTT. Protein product: CASSGANTEAFF.

J is TRBJ1-1 and V is TRBV11-2; 7 bases are a match to TRBD1. The junction had 7 bases not matched to a gene; V was cut back by 5 bases and J by 1 base. CDR3 length: 15 amino acids. In germline, CDR1 is SGHAT, CDR2 FQNNGV. DNA for the CDR3: TGTGCCAGCAGCCCCCGACAGGGCTCGAACACTGAAGCTTTCTTT. It is translated as CASSPRQGSNTEAFF. Full variable domain (remainder filled in from reference TRBV11-2 and TRBJ1-1): EAGVAQSPRYKIIEKRQSVAFWCNPISGHATLYWYQQILGQGPKLLIQFQNNGVVDDSQLPKDRFSAERLKGVDSTLKIQPAKLEDSAVYLCASSPRQGSNTEAFFGQGTRLTVV.

The V gene is TRBV2, the J gene TRBJ2-1, with D maybe TRBD2 (5 bases). The germline CDR1 and CDR2 sequences are SNHLY and FYNNEI. The V end lost 2 bases, the J end lost 3 bases, and 11 bases lay between the germline ends. This CDR3 is 15 amino acids long. The DNA of the CDR3 is TGTGCCAGCAGTGAACGGGTCGCGGGCTACAATGAGCAGTTCTTC. It is translated as CASSERVAGYNEQFF.

The V gene is TRBV5-1, the J gene TRBJ2-3; 8 positions match TRBD2. Germline CDR1 reads SGHRS; CDR2 reads YFSETQ. The CDR3 runs to 14 residues. J gave up 3 bases and V 3 bases, and 3 bases lay outside the gene matches. CDR3 nucleotides: TGCGCCAGCAGCTGGGGGACTAGGACAGATACGCAGTATTTT. Protein: CASSWGTRTDTQYF.

The chain is built from TRBV28 and TRBJ2-1; 9 nucleotides agree with TRBD1. V lost 5 bases, J lost 4 bases, and 3 bases stayed unmatched. CDR1 is MDHEN and CDR2 is SYDVKM in the germline V gene. The CDR3 loop spans 14 amino acids. The CDR3 nucleotides are TGTGCCAGCAGTACCGGACAGGGGTACAATGAGCAGTTCTTC. This encodes CASSTGQGYNEQFF.

V usage is TRBV6-1 and J usage is TRBJ2-1, with a possible D match to TRBD1 (5 bases). Germline loops: CDR1 MNHNS, CDR2 SASEGT. This CDR3 region has 15 residues. Trimming stripped 6 bases from V and 0 bases from J, with 12 bases between. The CDR3 loop is CASSRQRGSYNEQFF. Here the CDR3 DNA reads TGTGCCAGCAGCCGACAAAGGGGCTCCTACAATGAGCAGTTCTTC.

This clone has a single count. The chain joins TRBV29-1 to TRBJ2-3; 11 bases are shared with TRBD2. There are 14 residues in the CDR3. Germline V gene lookup returns CDR1 SQVTM and CDR2 ANQGSEA. V was clipped by 8 bases and J by 7 bases; unmatched bases: 11. DNA of the CDR3: TGCAGCTCTCGCCTAGCGGGAGGCCCTAATACGCAGTATTTT. Protein: CSSRLAGGPNTQYF.

This clone was recorded a few times. The rearrangement joins TRBV11-2 to TRBJ1-4; weak D call: TRBD1 (5 bases). The CDR3 loop spans 19 amino acids. Trimming took off 0 bases at V and 9 bases at J, with 26 bases between the two ends. Germline loops: CDR1 SGHAT, CDR2 FQNNGV. DNA of the CDR3: TGTGCCAGCAGCTTAGATTCTCACAGGCCCCGAGTACCCCATCAAAAACTGTTTTTT. Translated: CASSLDSHRPRVPHQKLFF.

V and J are TRBV4-1 and TRBJ2-6; 10 nucleotides agree with TRBD1. V shed 4 bases, J shed 0 bases, and the junction held 9 bases outside the gene matches. This CDR3 has 19 residues. Germline V gene lookup returns CDR1 MGHRA and CDR2 YSYEKL. CDR3 coding DNA: TGCGCCAGCAGCCGTATGGGACAGGGGAAGGGCTCTGGGGCCAACGTCCTGACTTTC. This codes for CASSRMGQGKGSGANVLTF.

The rearrangement joins TRBV13 to TRBJ1-6; D is perhaps TRBD1 (5 bases). Trimming removed 2 bases from V and 14 bases from J, with 22 bases in between. The CDR3 has 16 amino acids. CDR1 and CDR2 (germline): PRHDT, FYEKMQ (reference sequence). The CDR3 protein is CASSLLGMRGSETLHF. The CDR3 DNA follows: TGTGCCAGCAGCTTATTGGGAATGCGGGGGTCCGAGACCCTCCACTTT.

This clone was found a few times. The chain recombines TRBV28 with TRBJ1-2; 10 bases match TRBD1. The CDR3 contains 13 residues. CDR1 is MDHEN and CDR2 is SYDVKM in the germline V gene. The V and J ends lost 7 bases and 6 bases, in that order; junction bases with no gene match: 5. The CDR3 DNA is TGTGCCAGCAACCAGGGACAGGGGCATGGCTACACCTTC. This gives the protein CASNQGQGHGYTF.

Notes on this clone: The CDR3 does not end in the conserved phenylalanine or tryptophan, so this is likely a read error. It is unclear where the CDR3 begins or ends on the DNA, so no DNA is shown, and the CDR3 is as TCRdb lists it. The chain joins TRBV6-1 to TRBJ2-7; the table assigns TRBD2, which was not confirmed against the DNA. The CDR3 spans 13 amino acids, including both terminal residues. Germline-derived CDR1 and CDR2 are MNHNS and SASEGT. The CDR3 is CASSPGGTSPLLL.

The V gene is TRBV25-1, the J gene TRBJ1-4; maybe TRBD1 (6 bases). Germline CDR1 MGHDK, CDR2 SYGVNS. The CDR3 sequence is 13 residues long. V lost 8 bases to trimming and J lost 7 bases, with 14 bases between them. This chain's CDR3 is CASRQVVGEKLFF. The DNA for the CDR3 is TGTGCCAGCCGACAGGTTGTAGGTGAAAAACTGTTTTTT.

The chain joins TRBV27 to TRBJ2-1; perhaps TRBD2 as D (6 bases). This CDR3 comprises 15 residues. From germline, CDR1 is MNHEY and CDR2 SMNVEV (reference sequence). The germline V and J ends were trimmed by 6 bases and 1 base, with 13 bases remaining between them. The chain's CDR3 is CASSSSVASYNEQFF. CDR3 DNA: TGTGCCAGCAGCTCTAGCGTAGCTTCCTACAATGAGCAGTTCTTC.

J is TRBJ2-2 and V is TRBV7-9; the D gene is possibly TRBD2 (6 bases). The CDR3 is made up of 14 amino acids. Trimming shortened V by 3 bases and J by 7 bases, and 12 bases separated the two germline ends. Germline CDR1 SEHNR, CDR2 FQNEAQ (reference sequence). CDR3 DNA sequence: TGTGCCAGCAGCTTTGGAGGGCAAGGCGGGGAGCTGTTTTTT. Translation: CASSFGGQGGELFF.

This clone was picked up one time. The chain uses TRBV4-1 and TRBJ2-5; TRBD1 might be the D (7 bases). The CDR3 covers 16 residues. CDR1 and CDR2 from the germline V gene are MGHRA and YSYEKL. V was trimmed by 0 bases and J by 2 bases, leaving 13 bases between them. CDR3 sequence reads: CASSQERRGQQETQYF. CDR3 in DNA: TGCGCCAGCAGCCAAGAAAGGCGGGGACAGCAAGAGACCCAGTACTTC.

The V and J genes are TRBV19 and TRBJ2-4, with TRBD2 matching 14 bases. The CDR3 extends over 16 amino acids. The germline gives CDR1 LNHDA, CDR2 SQIVND (reference sequence). The V and J ends lost 5 bases and 8 bases, in that order; junction bases with no gene match: 8. CDR3 sequence reads: CASSPGTSGSRYIQYF. CDR3 sequence (DNA): TGTGCCAGTAGTCCTGGGACTAGCGGGAGTAGGTACATTCAGTACTTC.

The J gene is TRBJ1-4, the V gene TRBV7-8; D not resolved. Germline CDR1 is SGHVS and CDR2 is FQNEAQ. V dropped 5 bases and J dropped 2 bases, with 12 bases sitting between them. The CDR3 runs to 15 residues. CDR3 protein: CASSTSWATNEKLFF. DNA for the CDR3: TGTGCCAGCAGCACTAGCTGGGCGACTAATGAAAAACTGTTTTTT.

CDR3: CASRPTTGYGYTF. The CDR3 coding sequence is TGTGCCAGCAGACCCACGACAGGCTATGGCTACACCTTC. The chain combines TRBV2 with TRBJ1-2; a weak D match, TRBD1 (6 bases). Trimming left V 6 bases short and J 4 bases short, with 12 bases between. The CDR3 sequence is 13 residues long. Germline lookup yields CDR1 SNHLY and CDR2 FYNNEI.

The CDR3 sequence: CASSEAAGNYGYTF. The CDR3 region has the DNA TGTGCCAGCAGTGAGGCAGCGGGGAACTATGGCTACACCTTC. The chain recombines TRBV2 with TRBJ1-2; unclear D gene. CDR1 is SNHLY and CDR2 is FYNNEI in the germline V gene. The ends were cut back, 3 bases at V and 2 bases at J, with 10 bases in the middle. The CDR3 covers 14 residues.

This chain links TRBV5-4 with TRBJ2-7, with 9 bases lining up with TRBD1. Germline CDR1 is SGHNT and CDR2 is YYREEE (reference sequence). With 2 bases clipped from V and 5 bases from J, the junction kept 5 bases outside the gene matches. The CDR3 spans 14 residues. The CDR3: CASSLQGAQHEQYF. CDR3 sequence (DNA): TGTGCCAGCAGCTTACAGGGGGCTCAGCACGAGCAGTACTTC.